These T cell receptor beta chains were read from a single sample in a study of Graves' ophthalmopathy and Graves' hyperthyroidism. TCRdb analysed the multiplex PCR reads with MiXCR anew, one entry per CDR3 protein. The sample has some 380,000 distinct CDR3 sequences, over 15% seen once. The sample comprised peripheral blood. The receptors here all came from a woman younger than 35 with stable Graves' hyperthyroidism. CDR3s leave out the opening cysteine and the closing phenylalanine or tryptophan.

TRBV18	ASSPKVVGQQETQY
TRBV6-1	ASRLRTELNSPLH
TRBV5-1	ASRPGFTDTQY
TRBV19	ASVDSYTEAF
TRBV12-3/TRBV12-4	ASSFRAYTEAF
TRBV12-3/TRBV12-4	ASTIGQGRVQAF
TRBV20-1	RAPGGKDQPQH
TRBV15	ATSRAPSGDYGYT
TRBV2	ASREGTQY
TRBV13	ASSLRGQGTYGYT
TRBV7-8	ASSPRQVVQETQY
TRBV11-2	ASSLKKGEQGLRPQY
TRBV24-1	ATSDSGQELF
TRBV20-1	SASTGRKGGYT
TRBV5-1	ASSLFGLEGYEQY
TRBV2	ASSPTVSTSGVKTQY
TRBV6-2/TRBV6-3	ASEGGGKPEAF
TRBV6-1	ASSPEGPIYGYT
TRBV12-3/TRBV12-4	ASSFGVPLH
TRBV12-5	ASGLSKGQTYEQY
TRBV10-2	ASSELLAGPGGTGELF